This TCR beta chain was captured in a study of shared T cell receptors in the human thymus (dated by TCRdb to 2020 to 2022). With regard to the full study: The study examined how self-reactive, shared T-cell receptor alpha chains are generated in the human thymus.

In the case of this clone: Its antigen is currently not known. No much larger clone exists at a distance of one base, and base qualities are not known.

The method was the immunoSEQ multiplex PCR assay. Here the immuneACCESS table is served through TCRdb, limited to in-frame sequences with V and J called. Missing clones are a known gap in these copies; in checked studies unresolved V genes cover under half, and the rest lacks a known reason. The sample table shows 630,000 or so clones, and 80% to 90% are seen once. The ten largest clonotypes hold 0.0094% of the sample. V is cut by 10 bases and J by 0 bases, and the space between the germline ends is 19 bases. Looking up the germline V gene (reference sequence) yields CDR1 PRHDT and CDR2 FYEKMQ. Inclusive of the bounding cysteine and phenylalanine, the CDR3 is 17 residues long. The read is trimmed to its CDR3 DNA, 51 bases read in frame from base 1. These records were also assigned to another study, of human thymus T cells. The second publication reports: Immunologically healthy infants undergoing open corrective cardiac surgery for congenital heart defects in Finland were used as donors. Thymus tissue was collected as surgical resects that were removed during corrective cardiac surgery. Biased V and J gene segment usage appeared to be present in both thymic and peripheral blood repertoires. Highly overlapping thymic TCR repertoires among unrelated individuals were reported in the related research. The study used fewer than ten infant thymus samples plus four related peripheral blood samples to characterize TCR alpha and beta repertoires. The infant donors were about 6 to 250 days old, and the cohort included five or six males and a couple of females. After being mechanically released from the tissue, thymocytes were kept at -70 degrees C in pellets of about 10-32 million cells. A QIAsymphony instrument was used to extract genomic DNA from frozen cell pellets. Using the immunoSEQ multiplex PCR assay, the TCRB and TCRAD loci were amplified from a standardized quantity of quality-controlled genomic DNA. The V(D)J region was spanned by amplicons of a length sufficient to cover the CDR3 and to identify V and J genes. The commercial immunoSEQ service was used to sequence amplicons on an Illumina platform. Primer bias and sequencing errors were corrected as previously described, and TCRAD and TCRB definitions were based on the IMGT database. immunoSEQ Analyzer 3.0 and VDJTools were used for repertoire analysis, which covered basic statistics, V/J segment usage, diversity estimates, rarefaction and pairwise overlap. To estimate diversity, the Chao1, ChaoE, Efron-Thisted, Shannon and inverse Simpson indices were applied, and diversity was also estimated on datasets down-sampled to the smallest sample. Repertoire overlap used strict matching of CDR3 nucleotide sequence, V gene and J gene, with Jaccard-based multidimensional scaling clustering. On average, thymus samples yielded around 800,000 unique TCRB clonotypes, whereas blood samples yielded approximately 84,000.

The receptor chain draws on TRBV13 and TRBJ2-6; tentative D gene TRBD1, with 6 bases matching. The clonotype comes from a boy under two years old with a congenital heart defect. Donor details come from another sample of the same person, matched by shared clones. Sequencing used thymocytes. The DNA is TGTGCCATACCTGGACAGAAGCTTAGCTCTGGGGCCAACGTCCTGACTTTC. Its translation is CAIPGQKLSSGANVLTF.